These T cell receptor beta chains were read from a single sample in a study of cytomegalovirus exposure and HLA in healthy donors. The table came from immunoSEQ multiplex PCR; TCRdb's copy has only in-frame clones and leaves some out. The sample yields around 200,000 clones, 80% seen once. The source material was PBMCs. These receptors originate from a boy aged 5-17 years in good health and CMV-seronegative. Each CDR3 is given with its conserved first and last residue. D genes are given only for firm matches. Rows may omit the clone size; those that give it use once, few, many or a size class.

j_call d_call v_call clone_size cdr3_aa cdr3_nt
TRBJ2-4 - TRBV18 - CASSLSTDLNIQYF TGTGCCAGCTCACTGTCGACAGACTTAAACATTCAGTACTTC
TRBJ2-1 TRBD2 TRBV4-2 - CASSPGDRGVNEQFF TGTGCCAGCAGCCCCGGGGACCGGGGGGTCAATGAGCAGTTCTTC
TRBJ2-7 - TRBV4-1 once CASSQVDREDEQYF TGCGCCAGCAGCCAAGTTGACAGGGAGGACGAGCAGTACTTC
TRBJ2-1 - TRBV11-3 few CASSPGGADNEQFF TGTGCCAGCAGCCCAGGAGGTGCGGACAATGAGCAGTTCTTC
TRBJ2-3 - TRBV7-9 - CASSFPGTSTDTQYF TGTGCCAGCAGCTTCCCTGGGACTAGCACAGATACGCAGTATTTT
TRBJ2-7 TRBD1 TRBV25-1 - CASRGGQAAYEQCF TGTGCCAGCAGAGGGGGACAGGCCGCCTACGAGCAGTGCTTC
TRBJ2-7 TRBD1 TRBV19 few CATKSGTGATYEQYF TGTGCCACTAAGTCCGGGACAGGGGCTACCTACGAGCAGTACTTC
TRBJ2-1 TRBD2 TRBV6-6 few CASSYSTVSGRALKVF TGTGCCAGCAGTTACTCTACGGTGAGCGGGAGGGCCTTAAAGGTCTTC
TRBJ2-5 - TRBV6-1 - CASRGLAEETQYF TGTGCCAGCAGAGGGTTAGCGGAAGAGACCCAGTACTTC
TRBJ1-1 - TRBV19 once CASSRRSGATNTEAFF TGTGCCAGTAGTAGGCGTAGCGGGGCGACGAACACTGAAGCTTTCTTT
TRBJ2-2 - TRBV19 - CASSVPTGTNTGELFF TGTGCCAGTAGTGTACCGACAGGGACTAACACCGGGGAGCTGTTTTTT
TRBJ1-1 TRBD1 TRBV7-9 - CASSLWFEGARPTEAFF TGTGCCAGCAGCTTATGGTTTGAGGGGGCGCGACCAACTGAAGCTTTCTTT
TRBJ1-1 TRBD1 TRBV9 - CASSVGQGARAEAFF TGTGCCAGCAGCGTAGGGCAGGGGGCTCGGGCTGAAGCTTTCTTT
TRBJ2-1 - TRBV15 - CATSRDDTFIGRPSYNEQFF TGTGCCACCAGCAGAGACGACACCTTTATTGGGAGGCCCTCCTACAATGAGCAGTTCTTC
TRBJ1-2 - TRBV19 - CASSVMEGYGYTF TGTGCCAGTAGTGTGATGGAGGGGTATGGCTACACCTTC
TRBJ2-1 - TRBV6-5 few CASRYSPSSYNEQFF TGTGCCAGCCGGTACAGCCCCAGCTCCTACAATGAGCAGTTCTTC
TRBJ2-2 - TRBV15 - CATSRQGSGELFF TGTGCCACCAGCAGACAGGGATCCGGGGAGCTGTTTTTT
TRBJ2-5 TRBD2 TRBV2 - CASSDSLQLAAFEETQYF TGTGCCAGCAGTGATTCCCTGCAACTAGCGGCGTTCGAAGAGACCCAGTACTTC
TRBJ2-3 - TRBV9 - CASSVDREGEGTDTQYF TGTGCCAGCAGCGTAGATCGGGAAGGGGAGGGCACAGATACGCAGTATTTT
TRBJ2-5 - TRBV4-1 - CASSQGAGRQETQYF TGCGCCAGCAGCCAAGGGGCAGGGCGGCAAGAGACCCAGTACTTC
TRBJ2-3 - TRBV19 - CASSIDIPGDTQYF TGTGCCAGTAGTATAGACATACCCGGGGATACGCAGTATTTT
TRBJ1-2 - TRBV4-2 - CASSQDLGGFYGYTF TGTGCCAGCAGCCAAGATCTGGGGGGATTCTATGGCTACACCTTC
TRBJ2-1 TRBD2 TRBV4-1 - CASSLVIGGGTYNEQFF TGCGCCAGCAGCCTCGTAATCGGCGGGGGGACTTACAATGAGCAGTTCTTC
TRBJ1-4 - TRBV5-1 - CASRELSGEKLFF TGCGCCAGCAGAGAACTCTCGGGGGAAAAACTGTTTTTT
TRBJ2-3 - TRBV5-1 - CASSLERGTDTQYF TGCGCCAGCAGCTTGGAGAGGGGGACAGATACGCAGTATTTT
TRBJ2-7 TRBD1 TRBV4-1 - CASSPTGVLNEQYF TGCGCCAGCAGCCCGACAGGGGTTTTAAACGAGCAGTACTTC
TRBJ2-1 TRBD2 TRBV5-4 - CASSGGLAGSNEQFF TGTGCCAGCAGCGGGGGACTAGCGGGGTCCAATGAGCAGTTCTTC
TRBJ2-1 TRBD2 TRBV2 - CASTPSGGYYNEQFF TGTGCCAGCACCCCTAGCGGGGGCTACTACAATGAGCAGTTCTTC
TRBJ2-6 - TRBV9 - CASSVAFREGSGANVLTF TGTGCCAGCAGCGTAGCTTTCAGGGAAGGGTCTGGGGCCAACGTCCTGACTTTC
TRBJ1-2 - TRBV7-9 - CSSSQRQVYTF TGTTCCAGCAGCCAACGGCAGGTCTACACCTTC
TRBJ1-1 TRBD1 TRBV7-3 - CASSTGGNREAFF TGTGCCAGCAGCACAGGGGGTAATAGGGAAGCTTTCTTT
TRBJ1-1 - TRBV9 - CASSVDPGSNTEAFF TGTGCCAGCAGCGTAGATCCAGGTTCGAACACTGAAGCTTTCTTT
TRBJ1-1 - TRBV19 - CASHPSDRRNTEAFF TGTGCCTCGCACCCCTCCGACAGAAGGAACACTGAAGCTTTCTTT
TRBJ2-2 - TRBV6-5 - CASSLSPGELFF TGTGCCAGCAGTCTATCTCCCGGGGAGCTGTTTTTT
TRBJ2-3 - TRBV19 - CASTLGGVQPSTQYF TGTGCCAGTACCCTCGGCGGCGTCCAACCGAGTACGCAGTATTTT
TRBJ1-4 TRBD1 TRBV6-5 - CASSTGTGLAKLFF TGTGCCAGCAGTACAGGGACAGGGTTGGCAAAACTGTTTTTT
TRBJ2-7 - TRBV7-6 once CASSTINSYEQYF TGTGCCAGCTCAACTATTAACTCCTACGAGCAGTACTTC
TRBJ2-1 TRBD1 TRBV5-4 - CASSRTGASYNEQFF TGTGCCAGCAGCCGGACAGGGGCATCCTACAATGAGCAGTTCTTC
TRBJ1-5 - TRBV5-6 - CASTRGGSQPQHF TGTGCCAGCACCCGGGGGGGGAGCCAGCCCCAGCATTTT
TRBJ2-2 - TRBV10-1 - CASSPKFSPNTGELFF TGCGCCAGCAGTCCTAAGTTCTCCCCTAACACCGGGGAGCTGTTTTTT
TRBJ1-1 - TRBV28 - CALLGGSEAFF TGTGCCCTGCTCGGGGGGTCTGAAGCTTTCTTT
TRBJ2-5 - TRBV21-1 - CASSKRQGKGMGTQYF TGTGCCAGCAGCAAGCGACAGGGAAAGGGAATGGGGACCCAGTACTTC
TRBJ2-1 TRBD2 TRBV10-3 - CAISTRLAGGPVNEQFF TGTGCCATCAGCACAAGACTAGCGGGAGGGCCGGTGAATGAGCAGTTCTTC
TRBJ2-7 - TRBV29-1 - CSVEDLAGREQYF TGCAGCGTTGAGGATCTGGCAGGTCGCGAGCAGTACTTC
TRBJ2-1 - TRBV6-1 once CASSEGWGVTYNEQFF TGTGCCAGCAGTGAAGGGTGGGGGGTAACCTACAATGAGCAGTTCTTC
TRBJ2-1 - TRBV29-1 - CSVTDSTGNYNEQFF TGCAGCGTCACCGACTCGACAGGAAACTACAATGAGCAGTTCTTC
TRBJ1-2 - TRBV6-5 - CASSQLLQGRYGYTF TGTGCCAGCAGTCAACTATTACAGGGCCGGTATGGCTACACCTTC
TRBJ1-2 - TRBV11-2 once CASRKGGGQNYGYTF TGTGCCAGCAGAAAAGGCGGGGGGCAAAACTATGGCTACACCTTC
TRBJ1-1 - TRBV7-9 - CSSSLGPNTEAFF TGTTCCAGCAGCTTAGGGCCCAACACTGAAGCTTTCTTT
TRBJ2-1 - TRBV29-1 - CSVTAGGNRGGYNEQFF TGCAGCGTAACAGCCGGGGGTAACAGGGGGGGGTACAATGAGCAGTTCTTC
TRBJ1-4 TRBD1 TRBV9 - CASSVGDSLWGTNEKLFF TGTGCCAGCAGCGTAGGGGACAGCCTTTGGGGAACTAATGAAAAACTGTTTTTT
TRBJ2-2 - TRBV15 - CATSSRASNTGELFF TGTGCCACCAGCAGCAGGGCCTCGAACACCGGGGAGCTGTTTTTT
TRBJ1-2 TRBD1 TRBV4-3 - CASSQTHPQGGNAYGYTF TGCGCCAGCAGCCAGACTCACCCACAGGGGGGGAATGCATACGGCTACACCTTC
TRBJ1-2 - TRBV9 - CASSVEMGAVGYTF TGTGCCAGCAGCGTAGAAATGGGGGCGGTTGGCTACACCTTC
TRBJ2-7 TRBD2 TRBV6-5 - CASSSGLASEQYF TGTGCCAGCAGTTCGGGACTAGCTTCCGAGCAGTACTTC
TRBJ2-1 TRBD2 TRBV11-2 - CASSFRSLAGINEQFF TGTGCCAGCAGCTTTAGGTCGCTAGCGGGGATTAATGAGCAGTTCTTC
TRBJ2-1 - TRBV19 - CASSLGGDSYFSSYNEQFF TGTGCCAGTAGTCTCGGAGGGGACAGCTATTTCAGCTCCTACAATGAGCAGTTCTTC